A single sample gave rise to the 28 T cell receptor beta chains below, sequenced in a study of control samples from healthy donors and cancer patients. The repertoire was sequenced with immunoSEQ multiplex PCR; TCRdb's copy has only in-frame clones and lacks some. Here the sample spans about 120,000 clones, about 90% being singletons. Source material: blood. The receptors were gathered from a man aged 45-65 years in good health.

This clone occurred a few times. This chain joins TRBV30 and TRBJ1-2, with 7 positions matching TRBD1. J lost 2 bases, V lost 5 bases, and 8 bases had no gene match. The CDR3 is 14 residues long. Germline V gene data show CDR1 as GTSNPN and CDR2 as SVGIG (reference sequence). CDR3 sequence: CAWGTVYQNYGYTF. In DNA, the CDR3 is TGTGCCTGGGGGACAGTGTATCAAAACTATGGCTACACCTTC.

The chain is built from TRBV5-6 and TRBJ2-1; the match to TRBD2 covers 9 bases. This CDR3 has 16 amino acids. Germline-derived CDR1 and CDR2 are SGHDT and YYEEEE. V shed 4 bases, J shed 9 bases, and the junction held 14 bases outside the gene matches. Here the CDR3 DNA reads TGTGCCAGCAGCCTACAGGGGCGGGGGGGCCTAGTTGAGCAGTTCTTC. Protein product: CASSLQGRGGLVEQFF.

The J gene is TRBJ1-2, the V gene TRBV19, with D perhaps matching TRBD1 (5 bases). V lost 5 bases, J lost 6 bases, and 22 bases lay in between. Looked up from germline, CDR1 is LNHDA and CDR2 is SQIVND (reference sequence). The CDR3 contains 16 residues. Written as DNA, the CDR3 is TGTGCCAGTAGTGACCCAGGGACCGCCTCTAGAGATGGCTACACCTTC. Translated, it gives CASSDPGTASRDGYTF.

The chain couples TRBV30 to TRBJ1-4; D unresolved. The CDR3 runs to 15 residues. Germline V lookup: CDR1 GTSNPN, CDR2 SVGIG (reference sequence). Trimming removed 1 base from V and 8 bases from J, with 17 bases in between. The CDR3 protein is CAWSGLAQSQEKLFF. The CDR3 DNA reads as TGTGCCTGGAGTGGGCTCGCCCAGTCTCAAGAAAAACTGTTTTTT. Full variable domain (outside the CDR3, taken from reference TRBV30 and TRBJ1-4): SQTIHQWPATLVQPVGSPLSLECTVEGTSNPNLYWYRQAAGRGLQLLFYSVGIGQISSEVPQNLSASRPQDRQFILSSKKLLLSDSGFYLCAWSGLAQSQEKLFFGSGTQLSVL.

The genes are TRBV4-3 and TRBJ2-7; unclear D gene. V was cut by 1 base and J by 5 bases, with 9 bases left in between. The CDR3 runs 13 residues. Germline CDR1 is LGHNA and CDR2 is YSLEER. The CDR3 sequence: CASSQGGSHEQYF. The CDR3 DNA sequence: TGCGCCAGCAGCCAAGGGGGATCCCACGAGCAGTACTTC.

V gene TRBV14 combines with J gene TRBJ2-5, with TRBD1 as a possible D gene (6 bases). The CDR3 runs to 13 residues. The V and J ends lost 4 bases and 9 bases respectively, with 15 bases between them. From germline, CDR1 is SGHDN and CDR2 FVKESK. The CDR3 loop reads CASSPTGVGAQYF. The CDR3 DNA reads TGTGCCAGCAGCCCGACAGGAGTCGGGGCCCAGTACTTC.

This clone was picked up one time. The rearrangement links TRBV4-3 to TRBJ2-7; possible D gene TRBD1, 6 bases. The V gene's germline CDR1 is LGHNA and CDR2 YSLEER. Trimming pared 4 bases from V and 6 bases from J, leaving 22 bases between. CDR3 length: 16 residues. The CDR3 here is CASSPGPGQFTGEQYF. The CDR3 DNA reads TGCGCCAGCAGCCCGGGGCCGGGACAATTTACGGGCGAGCAGTACTTC.

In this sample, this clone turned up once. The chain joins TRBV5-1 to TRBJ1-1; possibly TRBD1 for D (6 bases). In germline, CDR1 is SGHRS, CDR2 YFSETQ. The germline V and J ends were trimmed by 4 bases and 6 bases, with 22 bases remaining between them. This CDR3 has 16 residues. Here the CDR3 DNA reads TGCGCCAGCAGCCTCGTGGGAACTAACAGGGCCGCTGAAGCTTTCTTT. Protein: CASSLVGTNRAAEAFF.

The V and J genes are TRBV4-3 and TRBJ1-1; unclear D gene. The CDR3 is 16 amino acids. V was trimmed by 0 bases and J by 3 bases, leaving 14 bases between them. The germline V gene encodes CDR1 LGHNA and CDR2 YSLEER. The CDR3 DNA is TGCGCCAGCAGCCAAGATTATACGTCGTTTGACACTGAAGCTTTCTTT. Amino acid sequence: CASSQDYTSFDTEAFF.

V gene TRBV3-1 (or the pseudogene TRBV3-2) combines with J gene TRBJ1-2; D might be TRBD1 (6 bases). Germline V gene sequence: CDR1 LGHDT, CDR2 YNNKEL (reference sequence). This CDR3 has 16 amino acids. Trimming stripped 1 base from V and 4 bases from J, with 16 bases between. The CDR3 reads CASSQGFGGLGYGYTF. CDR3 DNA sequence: TGTGCCAGCAGCCAAGGTTTCGGGGGGCTGGGCTATGGCTACACCTTC.

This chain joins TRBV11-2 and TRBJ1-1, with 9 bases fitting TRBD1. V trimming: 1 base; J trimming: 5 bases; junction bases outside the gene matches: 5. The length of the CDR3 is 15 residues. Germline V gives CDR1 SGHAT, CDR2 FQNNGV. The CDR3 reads CASSLGDRDWTEAFF. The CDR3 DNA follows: TGTGCCAGCAGCTTAGGGGACAGGGATTGGACTGAAGCTTTCTTT.

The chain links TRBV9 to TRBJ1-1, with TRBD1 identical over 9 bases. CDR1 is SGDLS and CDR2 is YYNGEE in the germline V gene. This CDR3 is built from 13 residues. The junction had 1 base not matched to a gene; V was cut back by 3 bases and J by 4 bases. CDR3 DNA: TGTGCCAGCAGCGGGGGACAGGGCACTGAAGCTTTCTTT. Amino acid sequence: CASSGGQGTEAFF.

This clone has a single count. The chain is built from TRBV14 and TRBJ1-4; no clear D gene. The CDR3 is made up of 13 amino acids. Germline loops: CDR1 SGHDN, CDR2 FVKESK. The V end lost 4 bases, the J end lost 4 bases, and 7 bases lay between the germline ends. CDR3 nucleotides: TGTGCCAGCAGCCGCAGGCTTAATGAAAAACTGTTTTTT. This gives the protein CASSRRLNEKLFF.

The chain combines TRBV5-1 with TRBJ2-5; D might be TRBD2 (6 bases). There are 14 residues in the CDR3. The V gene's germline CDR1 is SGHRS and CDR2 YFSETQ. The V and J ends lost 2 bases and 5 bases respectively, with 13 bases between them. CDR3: CASSFMGGEETQYF. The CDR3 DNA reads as TGCGCCAGCAGCTTTATGGGGGGTGAGGAGACCCAGTACTTC. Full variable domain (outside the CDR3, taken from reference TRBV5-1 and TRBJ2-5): KAGVTQTPRYLIKTRGQQVTLSCSPISGHRSVSWYQQTPGQGLQFLFEYFSETQRNKGNFPGRFSGRQFSNSRSEMNVSTLELGDSALYLCASSFMGGEETQYFGPGTRLLVL.

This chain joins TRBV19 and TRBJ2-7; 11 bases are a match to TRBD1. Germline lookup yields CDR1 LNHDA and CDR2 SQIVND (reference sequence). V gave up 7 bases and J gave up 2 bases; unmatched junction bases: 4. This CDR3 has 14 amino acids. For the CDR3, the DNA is TGTGCCAGTACTCCGGGACAGGGGGCCTACGAGCAGTACTTC. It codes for CASTPGQGAYEQYF. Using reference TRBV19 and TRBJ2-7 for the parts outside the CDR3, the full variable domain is DGGITQSPKYLFRKEGQNVTLSCEQNLNHDAMYWYRQDPGQGLRLIYYSQIVNDFQKGDIAEGYSVSREKKESFPLTVTSAQKNPTAFYLCASTPGQGAYEQYFGPGTRLTVT.

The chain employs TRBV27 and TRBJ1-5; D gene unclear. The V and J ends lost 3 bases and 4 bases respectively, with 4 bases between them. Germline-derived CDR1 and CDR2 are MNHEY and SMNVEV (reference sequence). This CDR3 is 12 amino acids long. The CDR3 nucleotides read TGTGCCAGCAGTTTCTTAAATCAGCCCCAGCATTTT. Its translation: CASSFLNQPQHF.

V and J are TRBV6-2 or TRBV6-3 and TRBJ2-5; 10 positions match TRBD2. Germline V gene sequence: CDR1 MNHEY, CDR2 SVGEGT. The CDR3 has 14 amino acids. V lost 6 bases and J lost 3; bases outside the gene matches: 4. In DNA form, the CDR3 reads TGTGCCAGCAGCCCAGGACTAGCGGAAGAGACCCAGTACTTC. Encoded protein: CASSPGLAEETQYF.

CDR3 bases: TGCAGCGTTGAAGCCCTGGGTTCCGGGGCCAACGTCCTGACTTTC. Translation: CSVEALGSGANVLTF. V gene TRBV29-1 combines with J gene TRBJ2-6; D unclear. V was cut by 1 base and J by 4 bases, with 11 bases left in between. The CDR3 loop spans 15 amino acids. CDR1 and CDR2 (germline): SQVTM, ANQGSEA.

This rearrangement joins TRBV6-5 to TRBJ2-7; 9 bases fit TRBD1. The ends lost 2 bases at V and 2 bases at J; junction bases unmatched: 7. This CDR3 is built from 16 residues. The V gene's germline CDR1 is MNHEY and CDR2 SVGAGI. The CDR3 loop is CASSYRAGTGTYEQYF. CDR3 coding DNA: TGTGCCAGCAGTTACCGTGCCGGGACAGGGACCTACGAGCAGTACTTC.

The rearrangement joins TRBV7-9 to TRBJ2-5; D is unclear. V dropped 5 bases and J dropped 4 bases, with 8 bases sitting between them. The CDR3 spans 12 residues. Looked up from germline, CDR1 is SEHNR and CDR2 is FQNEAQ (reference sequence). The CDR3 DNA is TGTGCCAGCAGCCCGATGGGAGAGACCCAGTACTTC. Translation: CASSPMGETQYF.

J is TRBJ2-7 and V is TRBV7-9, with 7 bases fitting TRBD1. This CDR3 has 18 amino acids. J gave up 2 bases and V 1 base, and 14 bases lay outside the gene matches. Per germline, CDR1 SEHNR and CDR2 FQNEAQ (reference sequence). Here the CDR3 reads CASSLELVGTVLTYEQYF. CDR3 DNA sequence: TGTGCCAGCAGCTTAGAATTGGTCGGGACAGTCCTCACCTACGAGCAGTACTTC.

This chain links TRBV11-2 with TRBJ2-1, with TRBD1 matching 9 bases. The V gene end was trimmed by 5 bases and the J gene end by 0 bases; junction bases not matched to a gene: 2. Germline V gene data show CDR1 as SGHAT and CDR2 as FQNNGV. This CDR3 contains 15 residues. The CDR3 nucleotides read TGTGCCAGCAGCAAGGGACAGGGCTCCTACAATGAGCAGTTCTTC. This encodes CASSKGQGSYNEQFF.

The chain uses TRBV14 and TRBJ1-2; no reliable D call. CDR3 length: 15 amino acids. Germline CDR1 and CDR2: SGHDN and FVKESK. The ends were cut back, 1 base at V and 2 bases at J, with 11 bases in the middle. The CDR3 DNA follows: TGTGCCAGCAGCCAAGGCCCCCGAACAAACTATGGCTACACCTTC. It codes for CASSQGPRTNYGYTF.

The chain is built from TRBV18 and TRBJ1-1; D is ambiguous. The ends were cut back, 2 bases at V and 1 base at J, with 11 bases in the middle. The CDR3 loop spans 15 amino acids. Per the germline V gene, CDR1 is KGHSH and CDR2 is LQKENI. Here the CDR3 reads CASSPGVKSNTEAFF. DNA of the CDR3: TGTGCCAGCTCACCAGGGGTTAAGTCGAACACTGAAGCTTTCTTT.

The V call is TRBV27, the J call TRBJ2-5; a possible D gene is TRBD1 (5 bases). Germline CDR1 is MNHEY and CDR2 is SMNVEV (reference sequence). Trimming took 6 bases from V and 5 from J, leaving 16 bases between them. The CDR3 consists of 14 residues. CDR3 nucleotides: TGTGCCAGCAGAATAGATCCAGGGATGGAGACCCAGTACTTC. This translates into CASRIDPGMETQYF.

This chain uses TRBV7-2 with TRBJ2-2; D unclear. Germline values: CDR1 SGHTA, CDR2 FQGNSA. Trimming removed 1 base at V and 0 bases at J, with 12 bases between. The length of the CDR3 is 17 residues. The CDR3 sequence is CASSLEYQTANTGELFF. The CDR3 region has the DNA TGTGCCAGCAGCTTAGAATACCAGACCGCGAACACCGGGGAGCTGTTTTTT.

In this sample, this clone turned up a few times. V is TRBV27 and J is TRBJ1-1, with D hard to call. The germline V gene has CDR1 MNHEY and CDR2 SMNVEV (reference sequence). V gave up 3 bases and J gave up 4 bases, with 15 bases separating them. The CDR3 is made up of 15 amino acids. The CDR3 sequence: CASSFKVGSGTEAFF. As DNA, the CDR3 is TGTGCCAGCAGTTTCAAGGTAGGGTCGGGCACTGAAGCTTTCTTT.

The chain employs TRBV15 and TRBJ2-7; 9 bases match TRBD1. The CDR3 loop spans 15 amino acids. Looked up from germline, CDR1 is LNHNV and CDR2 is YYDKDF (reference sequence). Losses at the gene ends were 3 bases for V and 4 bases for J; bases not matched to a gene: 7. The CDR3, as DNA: TGTGCCACCAGCAGGAACCGGGACAGGGCTTACGAGCAGTACTTC. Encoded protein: CATSRNRDRAYEQYF.